The source of this T cell receptor (beta chain) is a study of radiation and T cells in renal cell carcinoma. CDR3 length: 14 residues. The V gene's germline CDR1 is MDHEN and CDR2 SYDVKM. V lost 5 bases and J 4 bases, leaving 12 bases between the germline ends. Some clones are missing from TCRdb's copy, which holds only in-frame ones; the method was immunoSEQ multiplex PCR. The repertoire holds 150,000 to 200,000 clones, with about 85% as singletons. The sample's time point: blood 4 weeks post-SBRT, at nephrectomy. The treatment denotes: 15 Gy SBRT to primary tumor, nephrectomy 4 weeks later. Serial blood draws occurred at baseline and 2 and 4 weeks post-SBRT.

The source material was blood, sampled from a patient whose treatment included radiotherapy and nephrectomy. The chain uses TRBV28 and TRBJ1-3; D is ambiguous. This receptor was identified in a woman aged 50 to 65 with renal cell carcinoma. This chain's CDR3 is CASSSKGLGNTIYF. CDR3 nucleotide sequence: TGTGCCAGCAGTAGCAAGGGCCTCGGAAACACCATATATTTT. The whole variable domain, remainder taken from reference TRBV28 and TRBJ1-3, is DVKVTQSSRYLVKRTGEKVFLECVQDMDHENMFWYRQDPGLGLRLIYFSYDVKMKEKGDIPEGYSVSREKKERFSLILESASTNQTSMYLCASSSKGLGNTIYFGEGSWLTVV.